This T cell receptor (beta chain) appears in the sequencing data of a study of early T cells in non-severe SARS-CoV-2 infection. At the level of the study: Sequencing used unsorted whole-blood bulk RNA, so chains lack pairing.

Attached unique molecular identifiers marked individual cDNA molecules. TCRdb reanalysed the 5' RACE reads using MiXCR and keeps one entry per CDR3 protein. The sample shows tens of thousands of distinct CDR3 sequences, 9.5% to 15% of them seen only once. The CDR3 extends over 13 amino acids. Germline V CDR1 and CDR2: SQVTM, ANQGSEA. V gave up 4 bases and J gave up 1 base, with 7 bases separating them. Study-wide points: The study's VDJdb matching favored anti-spike CD8 responses and missed private and CD4 specificities.

This clonotype appeared many times. Its antigen remains unknown. The chain links TRBV29-1 to TRBJ1-4; D is unclear. The sequence was collected from an adult who was a healthcare worker with PCR-confirmed SARS-CoV-2 infection or an uninfected control (not recorded which). The source was whole blood, collected at baseline. CDR3 coding DNA: TGCAGCGTTGGAGGTGGAACTAATGAAAAACTGTTTTTT. This encodes CSVGGGTNEKLFF. The full variable domain, in which reference TRBV29-1 and TRBJ1-4 provide the parts outside the CDR3, is SAVISQKPSRDICQRGTSLTIQCQVDSQVTMMFWYRQQPGQSLTLIATANQGSEATYESGFVIDKFPISRPNLTFSTLTVSNMSPEDSSIYLCSVGGGTNEKLFFGSGTQLSVL.